This TCR beta chain appears in the sequencing data of a study of regulatory T cells in long-lasting Graves disease. Specified time point: newly diagnosed GD, antithyroid drugs for less than 3 months. Isolated PBMC RNA provided the starting material for the TCR library. In building TCR beta libraries, iRepertoire HTBI primers were used together with Arm-PCR of CDR3 regions. TCRdb re-analysed the multiplex PCR reads in MiXCR, keeping a single row per CDR3 protein. The sample lists about half a million distinct CDR3 sequences, more than 10% seen once, with 8.9% in the top ten. Germline V gives CDR1 LGHNA, CDR2 YNFKEQ. The CDR3 is made up of 17 amino acids. The V gene end was trimmed by 7 bases and the J gene end by 3 bases; junction bases not matched to a gene: 9. This clonotype was observed a handful of times. The same data also contributed to another study, on T cells in Graves' hyperthyroidism and ophthalmopathy. Turning to that study: In the blood, most expanded thyroid clonotypes above 0.001 appeared as well.

The chain has TRBV4-2 and TRBJ2-2, with 12 bases identical to TRBD2. The sequence was collected from a woman under 40 with Graves disease. The sample was peripheral blood mononuclear cells (PBMCs), taken at new diagnosis, from a patient treated with antithyroid drugs. CDR3 region: CASTSAGLAGYTGELFF. The CDR3 nucleotides are TGTGCCAGCACCTCGGCGGGACTAGCGGGTTACACCGGGGAGCTGTTTTTT.